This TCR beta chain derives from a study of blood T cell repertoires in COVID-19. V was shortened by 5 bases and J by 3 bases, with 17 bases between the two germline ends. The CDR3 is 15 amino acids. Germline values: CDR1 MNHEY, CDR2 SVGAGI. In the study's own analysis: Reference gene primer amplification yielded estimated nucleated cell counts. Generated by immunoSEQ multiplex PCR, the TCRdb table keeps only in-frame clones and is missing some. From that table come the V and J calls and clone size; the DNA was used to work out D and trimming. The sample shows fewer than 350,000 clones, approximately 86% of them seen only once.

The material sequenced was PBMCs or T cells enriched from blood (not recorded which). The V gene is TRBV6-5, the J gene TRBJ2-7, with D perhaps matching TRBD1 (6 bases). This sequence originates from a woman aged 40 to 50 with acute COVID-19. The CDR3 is CASSRRLTGGYEQYF. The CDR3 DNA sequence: TGTGCCAGCAGTCGAAGATTGACAGGCGGCTACGAGCAGTACTTC.